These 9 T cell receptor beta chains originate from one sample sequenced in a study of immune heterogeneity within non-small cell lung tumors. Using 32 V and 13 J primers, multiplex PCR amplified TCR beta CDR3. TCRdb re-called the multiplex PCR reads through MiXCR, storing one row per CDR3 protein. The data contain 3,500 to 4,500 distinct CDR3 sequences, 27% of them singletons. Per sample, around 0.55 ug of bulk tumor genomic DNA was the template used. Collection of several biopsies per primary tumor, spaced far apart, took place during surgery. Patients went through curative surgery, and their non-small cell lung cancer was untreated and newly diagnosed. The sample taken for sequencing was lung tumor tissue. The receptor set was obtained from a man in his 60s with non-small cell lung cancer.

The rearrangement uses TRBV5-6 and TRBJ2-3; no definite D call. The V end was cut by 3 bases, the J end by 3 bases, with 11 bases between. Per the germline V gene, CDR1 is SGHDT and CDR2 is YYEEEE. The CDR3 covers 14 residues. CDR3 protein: CASSYIDGTDTQYF. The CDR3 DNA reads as TGTGCCAGCAGCTATATAGACGGTACAGATACGCAGTATTTT.

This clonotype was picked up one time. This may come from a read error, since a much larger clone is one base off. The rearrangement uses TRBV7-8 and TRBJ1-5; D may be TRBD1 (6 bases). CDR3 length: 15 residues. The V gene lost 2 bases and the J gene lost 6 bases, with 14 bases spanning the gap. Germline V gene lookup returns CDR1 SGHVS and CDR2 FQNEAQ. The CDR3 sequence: CASSLSLGGAQPQHF. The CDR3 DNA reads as TGTGCCAGCAGCTTAAGTTTAGGGGGAGCTCAGCCCCAGCATTTT.

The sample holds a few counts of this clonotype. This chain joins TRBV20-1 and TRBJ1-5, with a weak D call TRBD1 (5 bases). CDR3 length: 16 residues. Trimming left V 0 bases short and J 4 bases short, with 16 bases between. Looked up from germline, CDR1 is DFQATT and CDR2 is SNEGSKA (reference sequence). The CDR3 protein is CSARDSQRGGNQPQHF. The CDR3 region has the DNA TGCAGTGCTAGAGATTCACAGAGGGGCGGTAATCAGCCCCAGCATTTT.

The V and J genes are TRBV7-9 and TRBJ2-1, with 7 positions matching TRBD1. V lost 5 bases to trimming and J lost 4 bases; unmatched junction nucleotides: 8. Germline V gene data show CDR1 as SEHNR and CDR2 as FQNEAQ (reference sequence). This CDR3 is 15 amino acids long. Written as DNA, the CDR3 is TGTGCCAGCAGCATCGGAAGACAGGGATACAATGAGCAGTTCTTC. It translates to CASSIGRQGYNEQFF.

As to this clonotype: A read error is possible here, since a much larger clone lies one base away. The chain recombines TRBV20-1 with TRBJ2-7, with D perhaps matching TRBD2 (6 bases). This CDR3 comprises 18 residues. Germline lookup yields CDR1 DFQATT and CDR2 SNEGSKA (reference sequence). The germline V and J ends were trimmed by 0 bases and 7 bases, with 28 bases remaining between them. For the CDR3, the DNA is TGCAGTGCTAGAGAGGAGGGCACGTCTAGGACTACCGACGGGGAGCAGTACTTC. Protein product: CSAREEGTSRTTDGEQYF.

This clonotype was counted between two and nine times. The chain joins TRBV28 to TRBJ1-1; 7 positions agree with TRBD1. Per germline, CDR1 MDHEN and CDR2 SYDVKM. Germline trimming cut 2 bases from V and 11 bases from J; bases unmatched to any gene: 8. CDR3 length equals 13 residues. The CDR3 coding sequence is TGTGCCAGCAGTTTACCGGGACAGAGGTCCGCTTTCTTT. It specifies CASSLPGQRSAFF.

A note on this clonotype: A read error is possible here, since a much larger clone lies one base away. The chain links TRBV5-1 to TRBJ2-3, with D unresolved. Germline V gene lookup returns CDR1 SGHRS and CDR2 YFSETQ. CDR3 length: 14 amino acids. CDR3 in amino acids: CASRRAVSTATQYF. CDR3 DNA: TGCGCCAGCAGACGGGCGGTTAGCACAGCTACGCAGTATTTT. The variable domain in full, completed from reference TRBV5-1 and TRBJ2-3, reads KAGVTQTPRYLIKTRGQQVTLSCSPISGHRSVSWYQQTPGQGLQFLFEYFSETQRNKGNFPGRFSGRQFSNSRSEMNVSTLELGDSALYLCASRRAVSTATQYFGPGTRLTVL.

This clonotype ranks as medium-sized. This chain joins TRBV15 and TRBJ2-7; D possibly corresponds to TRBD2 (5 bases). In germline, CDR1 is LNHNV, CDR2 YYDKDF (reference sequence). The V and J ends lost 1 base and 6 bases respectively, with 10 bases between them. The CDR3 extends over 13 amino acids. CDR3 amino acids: CATSRVRTSEQYF. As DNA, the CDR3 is TGTGCCACCAGCAGAGTACGGACTTCCGAGCAGTACTTC.

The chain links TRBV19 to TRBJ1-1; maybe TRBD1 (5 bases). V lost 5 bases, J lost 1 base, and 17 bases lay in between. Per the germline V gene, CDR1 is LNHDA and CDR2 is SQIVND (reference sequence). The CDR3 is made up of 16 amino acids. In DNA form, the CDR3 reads TGTGCCAGTAGTCGGGGGTTCGAAAGTTGGAACACTGAAGCTTTCTTT. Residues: CASSRGFESWNTEAFF.